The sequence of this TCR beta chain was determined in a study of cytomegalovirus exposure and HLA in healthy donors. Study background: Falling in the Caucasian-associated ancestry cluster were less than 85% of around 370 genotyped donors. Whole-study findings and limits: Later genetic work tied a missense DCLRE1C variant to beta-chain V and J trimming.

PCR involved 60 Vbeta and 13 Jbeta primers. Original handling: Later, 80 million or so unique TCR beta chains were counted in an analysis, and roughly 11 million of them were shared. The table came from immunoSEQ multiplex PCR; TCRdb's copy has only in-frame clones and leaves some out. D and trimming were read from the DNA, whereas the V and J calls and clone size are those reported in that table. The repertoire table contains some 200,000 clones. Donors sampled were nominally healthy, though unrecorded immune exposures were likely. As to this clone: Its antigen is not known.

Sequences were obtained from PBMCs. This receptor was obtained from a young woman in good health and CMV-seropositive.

The CDR3 sequence is CASSEVGQGQRAFF. Written as DNA, the CDR3 is TGTGCCAGCAGTGAAGTGGGACAGGGCCAGCGAGCTTTCTTT. V and J are TRBV6-1 and TRBJ1-1; 9 positions match TRBD1. Germline V lookup: CDR1 MNHNS, CDR2 SASEGT. V trimming: 1 base; J trimming: 10 bases; junction bases outside the gene matches: 7. This CDR3 contains 14 residues.